These 26 T cell receptor beta chains were sequenced from one sample in a study of blood T cells in healthy people across ages. Using a J-beta primer mix together with a sample-barcoded 5' primer, a second PCR was run for roughly 6 to 12 cycles. TCRdb ran MiXCR on the 5' RACE reads and lists one entry per CDR3 protein. In the table there are under 2,000,000 distinct CDR3 sequences, approximately 50% of which are singletons. Sequencing input: blood. All receptors derive from a woman in her 40s in good health.

This chain connects TRBV6-5 to TRBJ2-1; 14 bases are shared with TRBD2. Germline V gene sequence: CDR1 MNHEY, CDR2 SVGAGI. The V and J ends lost 6 bases and 8 bases, in that order; junction bases with no gene match: 9. The CDR3 is 16 amino acids. DNA for the CDR3: TGTGCCAGCAGGAGACTAGCGGGGGGGCCTGGCGATGAGCAGTTCTTC. Encoded protein: CASRRLAGGPGDEQFF.

The rearrangement joins TRBV7-3 to TRBJ2-1, with 10 positions matching TRBD2. V trimming: 1 base; J trimming: 12 bases; junction bases outside the gene matches: 15. The CDR3 has 17 amino acids. CDR1 is SGHTA, CDR2 FQGTGA, per germline. The DNA of the CDR3 is TGTGCCAGCAGCTTAAAGGGGGAACTAGCGGGACCCGGAGGGCAGTTCTTC. Translating it yields CASSLKGELAGPGGQFF. The complete variable domain, with remaining parts taken from reference TRBV7-3 and TRBJ2-1, reads GAGVSQTPSNKVTEKGKYVELRCDPISGHTALYWYRQSLGQGPEFLIYFQGTGAADDSGLPNDRFFAVRPEGSVSTLKIQRTERGDSAVYLCASSLKGELAGPGGQFFGPGTRLTVL.

The chain carries TRBV28 and TRBJ2-5, with unresolved D. The CDR3 spans 15 residues. The V gene lost 6 bases and the J gene lost 5 bases, with 19 bases spanning the gap. Germline loops: CDR1 MDHEN, CDR2 SYDVKM. CDR3 coding DNA: TGTGCCAGCAGCTCCCTCGGCAGGTTGGCGGAGACCCAGTACTTC. This encodes CASSSLGRLAETQYF.

This clonotype occurred a few times. The rearrangement joins TRBV3-1 to TRBJ2-7; 9 nucleotides match TRBD2. TRBJ2-4 matches the DNA end more closely, so the J call is doubtful. This CDR3 has 14 residues. From germline, CDR1 is LGHDT and CDR2 YNNKEL (reference sequence). CDR3 loop: CASSLAGALNIQYF. The CDR3 bases are TGTGCCAGCAGCCTAGCGGGGGCCCTAAACATTCAGTACTTC.

This clonotype was seen just once. This chain joins TRBV5-1 and TRBJ2-1, with 11 bases fitting TRBD2. The J call may be wrong; the DNA end is better matched by TRBJ2-7. CDR3 length equals 20 residues. The germline CDR1 and CDR2 sequences are SGHRS and YFSETQ. The CDR3 here is CASRNTGGLAVRSSYNEQYF. CDR3 sequence (DNA): TGCGCCAGCAGGAACACGGGGGGACTAGCGGTACGGAGCTCCTACAATGAGCAGTACTTC.

As to this clonotype: Its ends do not fully match the called genes, so a read error is possible. The rearrangement uses TRBV7-7 and TRBJ2-5; D perhaps matches TRBD2 (6 bases). TRBJ2-7 matches the DNA end more closely, so the J call is doubtful. CDR3 length: 14 residues. Germline assignment: CDR1 SSHAT and CDR2 FNYEAQ (reference sequence). DNA for the CDR3: TGTGCTAGCAGCCGAACGGGGGTCTGGGACGAGCAGTACTTC. Amino acids: CASSRTGVWDEQYF.

The V gene is TRBV27, the J gene TRBJ1-1; D ambiguous. Looked up from germline, CDR1 is MNHEY and CDR2 is SMNVEV (reference sequence). V was cut by 0 bases and J by 1 base, with 12 bases left in between. The CDR3 loop spans 16 amino acids. The CDR3 coding sequence is TGTGCCAGCAGTTTATCGAAAGTTTCCCCGAACACTGAAGCTTTCTTT. Protein: CASSLSKVSPNTEAFF.

V usage is TRBV6-5 and J usage is TRBJ2-1; D perhaps matches TRBD2 (6 bases). There are 15 residues in the CDR3. Germline V gene lookup returns CDR1 MNHEY and CDR2 SVGAGI. The V gene lost 10 bases and the J gene lost 6 bases, with 22 bases spanning the gap. CDR3 loop: CATLYEGRGANEQFF. The CDR3 nucleotides read TGTGCCACCCTATACGAGGGGCGCGGGGCCAATGAGCAGTTCTTC.

The chain couples TRBV20-1 to TRBJ2-7; D ambiguous. CDR1 is DFQATT and CDR2 is SNEGSKA in the germline V gene (reference sequence). V shed 0 bases and J shed 0 bases, with 9 bases lying between them. CDR3 length equals 14 residues. The CDR3, as DNA: TGCAGTGCTAGAGACCTAACCGCCTCCTACGAGCAGTACTTC. Residues: CSARDLTASYEQYF.

This chain uses TRBV9 with TRBJ2-3; no reliable D call. Trimming took off 6 bases at V and 5 bases at J, with 10 bases between the two ends. Germline CDR1 SGDLS, CDR2 YYNGEE. This CDR3 region has 12 residues. The CDR3 reads CASNPVRDTQYF. The CDR3 DNA sequence: TGTGCCAGCAACCCCGTAAGAGATACGCAGTATTTT.

This chain connects TRBV7-2 to TRBJ2-6, with unresolved D. V was cut by 6 bases and J by 2 bases, with 14 bases left in between. The CDR3 has 16 residues. Germline CDR1 is SGHTA and CDR2 is FQGNSA. The CDR3 region has the DNA TGTGCCAGCAGTCTAGGCGTGGGGACTGGGGCCAACGTCCTGACTTTC. The encoded protein is CASSLGVGTGANVLTF. Together with reference TRBV7-2 and TRBJ2-6, the CDR3 gives the full variable domain: GAGVSQSPSNKVTEKGKDVELRCDPISGHTALYWYRQSLGQGLEFLIYFQGNSAPDKSGLPSDRFSAERTGGSVSTLTIQRTQQEDSAVYLCASSLGVGTGANVLTFGAGSRLTVL.

V is TRBV27 and J is TRBJ2-3; tentatively, D is TRBD2 (6 bases). There are 11 residues in the CDR3. The V gene lost 8 bases and the J gene lost 6 bases, with 9 bases spanning the gap. Germline lookup yields CDR1 MNHEY and CDR2 SMNVEV (reference sequence). The CDR3: CASQEGDTQYF. The CDR3 DNA is TGTGCCAGCCAGGAGGGGGATACGCAGTATTTT.

This clonotype appeared once. The chain recombines TRBV6-1 with TRBJ1-2; D remains ambiguous. The V end lost 7 bases, the J end lost 3 bases, and 12 bases lay between the germline ends. CDR1 is MNHNS and CDR2 is SASEGT in the germline V gene. The CDR3 is 13 amino acids. CDR3 sequence reads: CASNLDSDYGYTF. DNA for the CDR3: TGTGCCAGCAATTTGGACTCTGACTATGGCTACACCTTC.

This clonotype was seen a handful of times. The chain has TRBV2 and TRBJ2-5; D call uncertain. In germline, CDR1 is SNHLY, CDR2 FYNNEI. The length of the CDR3 is 13 residues. V was pared by 4 bases and J by 5 bases, with 11 bases between. Here the CDR3 reads CASSVPLSETQYF. CDR3 in DNA: TGTGCCAGCAGTGTCCCCCTGAGCGAGACCCAGTACTTC. Using reference TRBV2 and TRBJ2-5 for the parts outside the CDR3, the full variable domain is EPEVTQTPSHQVTQMGQEVILRCVPISNHLYFYWYRQILGQKVEFLVSFYNNEISEKSEIFDDQFSVERPDGSNFTLKIRSTKLEDSAMYFCASSVPLSETQYFGPGTRLLVL.

The chain is built from TRBV7-2 and TRBJ1-2; D is uncertain. V lost 2 bases and J lost 4, with 14 bases in between. This CDR3 is built from 15 residues. Germline V gives CDR1 SGHTA, CDR2 FQGNSA. The CDR3 sequence is CASSLSSLGSYGYTF. DNA of the CDR3: TGTGCCAGCAGCTTAAGCTCGCTCGGTTCCTATGGCTACACCTTC. Based on the CDR3 plus reference TRBV7-2 and TRBJ1-2, the full variable domain is GAGVSQSPSNKVTEKGKDVELRCDPISGHTALYWYRQSLGQGLEFLIYFQGNSAPDKSGLPSDRFSAERTGGSVSTLTIQRTQQEDSAVYLCASSLSSLGSYGYTFGSGTRLTVV.

This clonotype has only a few counts. The rearrangement uses TRBV15 and TRBJ2-1; 7 bases align to TRBD1. Germline V gene lookup returns CDR1 LNHNV and CDR2 YYDKDF (reference sequence). The junction had 5 bases not matched to a gene; V was cut back by 6 bases and J by 0 bases. The CDR3 covers 15 residues. CDR3 protein: CATRGGRSSYNEQFF. For the CDR3, the DNA is TGTGCCACCAGAGGGGGCCGAAGCTCCTACAATGAGCAGTTCTTC.

The chain employs TRBV7-2 and TRBJ2-3, with 8 bases identical to TRBD1. Germline V gene sequence: CDR1 SGHTA, CDR2 FQGNSA. The V gene end was trimmed by 6 bases and the J gene end by 1 base; junction bases not matched to a gene: 12. The CDR3 sequence is 17 residues long. The CDR3 sequence: CASRPGQGVSGTDTQYF. CDR3 nucleotide sequence: TGTGCCAGCAGACCCGGACAGGGCGTCTCAGGCACAGATACGCAGTATTTT.

The chain joins TRBV7-2 to TRBJ2-6; D is possibly TRBD2 (6 bases). V lost 5 bases and J lost 1, with 12 bases in between. The length of the CDR3 is 16 residues. Looked up from germline, CDR1 is SGHTA and CDR2 is FQGNSA. This CDR3 is CASSRKGTSGANVLTF. Here the CDR3 DNA reads TGTGCCAGCAGCCGGAAGGGGACTTCTGGGGCCAACGTCCTGACTTTC.

This clonotype has more than one count but fewer than ten. The V gene is TRBV7-8, the J gene TRBJ2-7; D is undetermined. The CDR3 sequence is 16 residues long. V was cut by 0 bases and J by 3 bases, with 15 bases left in between. CDR1 and CDR2 from the germline V gene are SGHVS and FQNEAQ. CDR3 in DNA: TGTGCCAGCAGCTTAGCCCGGTCGCCCCCGAACTACGAGCAGTACTTC. Protein sequence: CASSLARSPPNYEQYF.

Concerning this clonotype itself: Compared with germline, one end of the junction differs, possibly owing to a read error. The chain uses TRBV27 and TRBJ2-7; unclear D gene. The CDR3 is made up of 13 amino acids. Germline CDR1 is MNHEY and CDR2 is SMNVEV (reference sequence). CDR3 residues: CASSVSRVYEQYF. CDR3 coding DNA: TGTGCCAGCAGTGTATCCCGGGTTTACGAGCAGTACTTC.

The chain uses TRBV11-2 and TRBJ2-5, with TRBD2 matching 12 bases. The DNA end lines up better with TRBJ2-7; the J call may be wrong. The CDR3 sequence is 17 residues long. Germline lookup yields CDR1 SGHAT and CDR2 FQNNGV. CDR3 nucleotide sequence: TGTGCCAGCAGCTTAGCCAGAACTAGCGGGGGGCGCTACGAGCAGTACTTC. Residues: CASSLARTSGGRYEQYF.

This clonotype turned up a few times. The chain has TRBV28 and TRBJ2-7, with TRBD1 as a possible D gene (6 bases). With 2 bases removed from V and 9 bases from J, the gap between germline ends came to 14 bases. Germline assignment: CDR1 MDHEN and CDR2 SYDVKM. CDR3 size: 13 residues. CDR3 sequence (DNA): TGTGCCAGCAGTTTAGTGGACAGCCCCTGGCAGTACTTC. This encodes CASSLVDSPWQYF. Full variable domain (outside the CDR3, taken from reference TRBV28 and TRBJ2-7): DVKVTQSSRYLVKRTGEKVFLECVQDMDHENMFWYRQDPGLGLRLIYFSYDVKMKEKGDIPEGYSVSREKKERFSLILESASTNQTSMYLCASSLVDSPWQYFGPGTRLTVT.

This sequence joins TRBV28 and TRBJ2-1; 12 positions agree with TRBD2. Germline V gene sequence: CDR1 MDHEN, CDR2 SYDVKM. The CDR3 is made up of 17 amino acids. The V and J ends lost 5 bases and 4 bases, in that order; junction bases with no gene match: 9. The CDR3 here is CASSTSGGTLSYNEQFF. CDR3 sequence (DNA): TGTGCCAGCAGTACTAGCGGGGGGACCTTATCATACAATGAGCAGTTCTTC.

The chain has TRBV7-2 and TRBJ2-5, with D tentatively TRBD2 (7 bases). Germline V lookup: CDR1 SGHTA, CDR2 FQGNSA. V lost 5 bases, J lost 2 bases, and 18 bases lay in between. The CDR3 runs 16 residues. The chain's CDR3 is CASSITPGGPQETQYF. DNA of the CDR3: TGTGCCAGCAGCATAACCCCGGGGGGCCCACAAGAGACCCAGTACTTC.

This clonotype appeared a few times. The chain joins TRBV20-1 to TRBJ2-4; 7 positions match TRBD1. Germline V gene lookup returns CDR1 DFQATT and CDR2 SNEGSKA (reference sequence). V was pared by 6 bases and J by 7 bases, with 9 bases of the junction left unmatched. The CDR3 runs 13 residues. The CDR3 loop is CSALGQWRNIQYF. The CDR3 region has the DNA TGCAGTGCCCTGGGACAGTGGAGGAACATTCAGTACTTC.

This clonotype has ten or more counts. The chain employs TRBV20-1 and TRBJ1-2; the D is unclear. V lost 6 bases, J lost 1 base, and 12 bases lay in between. Germline V gives CDR1 DFQATT, CDR2 SNEGSKA (reference sequence). CDR3 length equals 13 residues. Written as DNA, the CDR3 is TGCAGTGCGCCCACTACCAATAACTATGGCTACACCTTC. Protein: CSAPTTNNYGYTF.